This entry lists 8 T cell receptor beta chains sequenced from one sample in a study of beta chain features in type 1 diabetes (dated 2018 in TCRdb). Libraries were prepared through the immunoSEQ multiplex PCR assay. The High Capacity cDNA Reverse Transcription Kit was used to reverse transcribe all of the isolated RNA, meaning that expressed TCRB transcripts were what got sequenced. Not all clones reach the TCRdb copy of this immuneACCESS table, which keeps in-frame sequences only. Checked studies attribute under half of the gap to unresolved V genes and leave the rest unexplained. This sample lists 350,000 to 450,000 clones; around 13% were detected once. Approximately 0.035% of the sample belongs to the ten largest clones. Sequencing was carried out using naive CD4+ T cells from blood. The cell subset or site label here, explained by the study, means: true naive CD4+ T cells. The source of these receptors is a man aged 25 to 40 in good health.

The chain recombines TRBV29-1 with TRBJ1-1, with D tentatively TRBD1 (6 bases). This CDR3 has 11 amino acids. Germline CDR1 SQVTM, CDR2 ANQGSEA. V shed 7 bases and J shed 6 bases, with 12 bases lying between them. The CDR3 region is CSGFRQAEAFF. The DNA of the CDR3 is TGCAGCGGTTTCAGACAGGCTGAAGCTTTCTTT.

This clone showed up just a few times. The chain recombines TRBV7-3 with TRBJ2-3; a weak D match, TRBD2 (6 bases). Per germline, CDR1 SGHTA and CDR2 FQGTGA. V was clipped by 5 bases and J by 6 bases, with 12 bases between them. CDR3 length: 13 amino acids. The CDR3 loop is CASSTGTSDTQYF. CDR3 nucleotides: TGTGCCAGCAGCACCGGGACTTCTGATACGCAGTATTTT.

This clone was recorded a few times. This chain links TRBV7-2 with TRBJ1-6, with TRBD1 as a possible D gene (5 bases). The V gene lost 0 bases and the J gene lost 8 bases, with 11 bases spanning the gap. The V gene's germline CDR1 is SGHTA and CDR2 FQGNSA. The CDR3 has 15 residues. Here the CDR3 reads CASSLADGGYSPLHF. CDR3 bases: TGTGCCAGCAGCTTAGCGGATGGGGGATATTCACCCCTCCACTTT. Full variable domain (missing parts from reference TRBV7-2 and TRBJ1-6): GAGVSQSPSNKVTEKGKDVELRCDPISGHTALYWYRQSLGQGLEFLIYFQGNSAPDKSGLPSDRFSAERTGGSVSTLTIQRTQQEDSAVYLCASSLADGGYSPLHFGNGTRLTVT.

The chain employs TRBV27 and TRBJ2-1, with D possibly being TRBD1 (5 bases). Germline assignment: CDR1 MNHEY and CDR2 SMNVEV (reference sequence). This CDR3 contains 15 residues. V lost 6 bases to trimming and J lost 2 bases, with 14 bases between them. The CDR3, as DNA: TGTGCCAGCAGCCCTCAGGGTAGGCCCTACAATGAGCAGTTCTTC. The encoded protein is CASSPQGRPYNEQFF.

This clone was seen only a few times. The V call is TRBV7-6, the J call TRBJ2-1; 7 nucleotides match TRBD2. The CDR3 runs 16 residues. Germline V gene lookup returns CDR1 SGHVS and CDR2 FNYEAQ. V was pared by 7 bases and J by 3 bases, with 12 bases of the junction left unmatched. The DNA for the CDR3 is TGTGCCAGCACCCGAAGGCCCGGGGGGTTCTACAATGAGCAGTTCTTC. Protein product: CASTRRPGGFYNEQFF.

The CDR3 DNA sequence: TGTGCCAGCAGCCTTCTAGCGGGGTCTTACACAGATACGCAGTATTTT. Protein product: CASSLLAGSYTDTQYF. The V and J genes are TRBV11-2 and TRBJ2-3; 9 nucleotides agree with TRBD2. The germline gives CDR1 SGHAT, CDR2 FQNNGV. The CDR3 is made up of 16 amino acids. V lost 5 bases to trimming and J lost 2 bases; unmatched junction nucleotides: 8. Combining the CDR3 with reference TRBV11-2 and TRBJ2-3 gives the whole variable domain EAGVAQSPRYKIIEKRQSVAFWCNPISGHATLYWYQQILGQGPKLLIQFQNNGVVDDSQLPKDRFSAERLKGVDSTLKIQPAKLEDSAVYLCASSLLAGSYTDTQYFGPGTRLTVL.

The J gene is TRBJ2-1, the V gene TRBV5-1; TRBD2 agrees at 13 bases. This CDR3 spans 17 amino acids. Germline V CDR1 and CDR2: SGHRS, YFSETQ. The V and J ends lost 2 bases and 1 base, in that order; junction bases with no gene match: 3. The CDR3 reads CASSFRLAGGSYNEQFF. CDR3 nucleotide sequence: TGCGCCAGCAGCTTCCGACTAGCGGGAGGTTCCTACAATGAGCAGTTCTTC. Complete variable domain (other parts from reference TRBV5-1 and TRBJ2-1): KAGVTQTPRYLIKTRGQQVTLSCSPISGHRSVSWYQQTPGQGLQFLFEYFSETQRNKGNFPGRFSGRQFSNSRSEMNVSTLELGDSALYLCASSFRLAGGSYNEQFFGPGTRLTVL.

The genes are TRBV6-6 and TRBJ2-7; D is undetermined. V lost 6 bases to trimming and J lost 4 bases, with 10 bases between them. The CDR3 is 12 residues long. The germline gives CDR1 MNHNY, CDR2 SVGAGI (reference sequence). CDR3 region: CASSPTWYEQYF. Here the CDR3 DNA reads TGTGCCAGCAGCCCTACCTGGTACGAGCAGTACTTC.